These 3 T cell receptor beta chains came from one sample sequenced in a study of shared clonotypes between healthy human individuals. Using immunoSEQ multiplex PCR, the repertoire was profiled, and TCRdb retains in-frame clones only, with some absent. The data show more than 2 million clones, around 93% seen once. Positive CCR7 selection of CD45RO-negative cells yielded the naive CD8 cells, and terminally differentiated effector memory CD45RA+ cells were excluded. Sequencing input: naive CD8+ T cells from PBMCs. These receptors were obtained from a man aged 18 to 30 in good health. Some clones in this sample may be carry-over from other donors' samples.

The chain uses TRBV27 and TRBJ2-7; 10 bases line up with TRBD1. CDR1 MNHEY and CDR2 SMNVEV come from the germline V gene (reference sequence). The CDR3 has 16 residues. J was trimmed by 6 bases and V by 0 bases; bases with no gene match: 8. The CDR3 nucleotides are TGTGCCAGCAGTTTATCGACAGGGGGCGCTTTCGGCGAGCAGTACTTC. This codes for CASSLSTGGAFGEQYF.

The rearrangement links TRBV28 to TRBJ2-7, with a tentative D call TRBD2 (5 bases). Trimming shortened V by 1 base and J by 3 bases, and 13 bases separated the two germline ends. Germline assignment: CDR1 MDHEN and CDR2 SYDVKM. CDR3 size: 15 residues. CDR3: CASSLSGGFIYEQYF. In DNA, the CDR3 is TGTGCCAGCAGTTTATCGGGCGGGTTTATCTACGAGCAGTACTTC.

The J gene is TRBJ1-4, the V gene TRBV5-1, with D possibly TRBD1 on 5 matching bases. Germline loops: CDR1 SGHRS, CDR2 YFSETQ. This CDR3 is 15 amino acids long. V dropped 2 bases and J dropped 7 bases, with 15 bases sitting between them. CDR3 nucleotides: TGCGCCAGCAGCTTAGGGGCAGGGCTTCTTGAAAAACTGTTTTTT. This translates into CASSLGAGLLEKLFF.